Below, 30 T cell receptor beta chains from the same sample are listed, as sequenced in a study of T cells in Graves' hyperthyroidism and ophthalmopathy (dated by TCRdb to between 2019 and 2020). Library creation used multiplex PCR. TCRdb names Illumina HiSeq 2000 as the instrument used. Amplification of TCR beta CDR3 regions was carried out from RNA transcripts. A first-round RT-PCR of the TCR CDR3 used the HTBI primer set with the Qiagen OneStep RT-PCR kit. Using fastp at Q25 and MiXCR, TCRdb reprocessed the public reads and kept productive beta chains. Every CDR3 protein is listed once, alongside the most common genes and DNA of its rows. This sample has a few hundred thousand distinct CDR3 sequences in its table, and 15% to 18% of those were observed once. The ten largest clones take up approximately 7% of the sample. Material for sequencing was blood. All receptors derive from a woman aged 25 to 39 with Graves' hyperthyroidism.

This clonotype was observed many times. CDR3 loop: CASSPRLGSANTGELFF. In DNA, the CDR3 is TGTGCCAGCAGCCCCAGGTTGGGTAGCGCGAACACCGGGGAGCTGTTTTTT. The chain uses TRBV7-2 and TRBJ2-2, with D tentatively TRBD2 (5 bases). This CDR3 contains 17 residues. The germline V and J ends were trimmed by 5 bases and 0 bases, with 16 bases remaining between them. Germline loops: CDR1 SGHTA, CDR2 FQGNSA.

This clonotype was recorded at least ten times. The chain employs TRBV2 and TRBJ1-5; D not resolved. V gave up 6 bases and J gave up 4 bases, with 13 bases separating them. Germline V gives CDR1 SNHLY, CDR2 FYNNEI. The CDR3 sequence is 14 residues long. This chain's CDR3 is CASRTPVPNQPQHF. For the CDR3, the DNA is TGTGCCAGCAGGACCCCAGTTCCTAATCAGCCCCAGCATTTT.

This clonotype was detected many times. This chain joins TRBV2 and TRBJ2-1; no clear D. The CDR3 totals 13 residues. CDR1 SNHLY and CDR2 FYNNEI come from the germline V gene. V was cut by 7 bases and J by 8 bases, with 15 bases left in between. Written as DNA, the CDR3 is TGTGCCAGCATCGTGTCGGGTGGCGATGAGCAGTTCTTC. Its translation is CASIVSGGDEQFF. Together with reference TRBV2 and TRBJ2-1, the CDR3 gives the full variable domain: EPEVTQTPSHQVTQMGQEVILRCVPISNHLYFYWYRQILGQKVEFLVSFYNNEISEKSEIFDDQFSVERPDGSNFTLKIRSTKLEDSAMYFCASIVSGGDEQFFGPGTRLTVL.

The table lists this clonotype with many counts. The chain recombines TRBV5-1 with TRBJ2-7, with TRBD2 matching over 8 bases. The CDR3 extends over 14 amino acids. Per the germline V gene, CDR1 is SGHRS and CDR2 is YFSETQ. Trimming took 6 bases from V and 2 from J; bases not matched to a gene: 7. In DNA form, the CDR3 reads TGCGCCAGCACCAGCGCGGGAGGCACCTACGAGCAGTACTTC. Translated: CASTSAGGTYEQYF.

This chain uses TRBV7-6 with TRBJ2-2; D is unresolved. CDR1 and CDR2 (germline): SGHVS, FNYEAQ. This CDR3 is 16 amino acids long. V gave up 1 base and J gave up 0 bases, with 9 bases separating them. The CDR3 nucleotides read TGTGCCAGCAGCTTAGTTTCCGGAGCGAACACCGGGGAGCTGTTTTTT. Encoded protein: CASSLVSGANTGELFF.

This clonotype was seen a handful of times. The chain combines TRBV4-3 with TRBJ2-7; 9 positions agree with TRBD1. Trimming took 1 base from V and 1 from J; bases not matched to a gene: 8. Germline V gene data show CDR1 as LGHNA and CDR2 as YSLEER. This CDR3 has 17 residues. CDR3 sequence (DNA): TGCGCCAGCAGCCAAGCACATGCCGGGACAGGGTCCTACGAGCAGTACTTC. Translated, it gives CASSQAHAGTGSYEQYF.

The chain employs TRBV5-4 and TRBJ2-1; TRBD1 is a possible D gene (5 bases). This CDR3 contains 15 residues. The germline V and J ends were trimmed by 9 bases and 8 bases, with 24 bases remaining between them. Germline lookup yields CDR1 SGHNT and CDR2 YYREEE (reference sequence). The CDR3 protein is CATQIGAGVYDEQFF. The CDR3 region has the DNA TGTGCCACCCAAATAGGGGCAGGAGTTTATGATGAGCAGTTCTTC.

At least ten counts were recorded for this clonotype. The rearrangement links TRBV6-1 to TRBJ2-7, with 16 bases matching TRBD2. The CDR3 totals 18 residues. The trim removed 3 bases at V and 5 bases at J, leaving 10 bases unmatched. The V gene's germline CDR1 is MNHNS and CDR2 SASEGT. This CDR3 reads CASSEGTSGRALSDEQYF. The CDR3 DNA is TGTGCCAGCAGTGAGGGGACTAGCGGGAGGGCGCTCTCTGACGAGCAGTACTTC.

This clonotype was counted once. A much bigger clone sits one base away, suggesting this may be a read error. The rearrangement joins TRBV3-1 to TRBJ2-1; D remains unclear. V was pared by 5 bases and J by 10 bases, with 18 bases between. There are 14 residues in the CDR3. The germline V gene has CDR1 LGHDT and CDR2 YNNKEL (reference sequence). DNA for the CDR3: TGTGCCAGCAGCTCCCCCACTTTATTGGGGGAGCAGTTCTTC. Translated: CASSSPTLLGEQFF.

About this clonotype itself: The junction differs from germline at one of its ends, possibly a read error. The chain couples TRBV7-9 to TRBJ2-3; 10 bases are a match to TRBD2. Germline-derived CDR1 and CDR2 are SEHNR and FQNEAQ (reference sequence). The CDR3 is 16 amino acids. The CDR3 region has the DNA TGTGCCGGCAGCTCCTTAGCGGGAGGTTTGATGGATACGCAGTATTTT. Its protein product is CAGSSLAGGLMDTQYF.

The table lists this clonotype with a few counts. This sequence joins TRBV2 and TRBJ1-3; D call uncertain. CDR1 SNHLY and CDR2 FYNNEI come from the germline V gene. V was cut by 5 bases and J by 1 base, with 12 bases left in between. This CDR3 has 15 amino acids. In nucleotides, the CDR3 is TGTGCCAGCAGTCCCTCCCGAGGTTCTGGAAACACCATATATTTT. Translating it yields CASSPSRGSGNTIYF.

The rearrangement joins TRBV7-2 to TRBJ2-7, with TRBD1 matching 8 bases. V trimming: 5 bases; J trimming: 5 bases; junction bases outside the gene matches: 8. The CDR3 covers 14 residues. Germline lookup yields CDR1 SGHTA and CDR2 FQGNSA. The CDR3 here is CASSPQGEADEQYF. The CDR3 DNA follows: TGTGCCAGCAGCCCACAGGGGGAAGCCGACGAGCAGTACTTC.

This sequence joins TRBV3-1 and TRBJ2-7; D perhaps matches TRBD2 (6 bases). CDR1 is LGHDT and CDR2 is YNNKEL in the germline V gene (reference sequence). The CDR3 has 17 residues. Trimming pared 0 bases from V and 2 bases from J, leaving 17 bases between. The CDR3 loop is CASSQESLEGMTYEQYF. Here the CDR3 DNA reads TGTGCCAGCAGCCAAGAGTCTTTGGAGGGTATGACCTACGAGCAGTACTTC.

This clonotype was detected many times. In DNA, the CDR3 is TGTGCCAGCAGCTTAGATGCTGAACAGGGACGGTCCTACGAGCAGTACTTC. Its translation is CASSLDAEQGRSYEQYF. The chain links TRBV11-2 to TRBJ2-7; tentative D call: TRBD1 (6 bases). The V gene's germline CDR1 is SGHAT and CDR2 FQNNGV. V shed 0 bases and J shed 1 base, with 16 bases lying between them. The CDR3 spans 17 residues.

The chain employs TRBV4-3 and TRBJ1-3; D is ambiguous. This CDR3 spans 16 amino acids. V lost 4 bases and J 0 bases, leaving 13 bases between the germline ends. Germline-derived CDR1 and CDR2 are LGHNA and YSLEER. The CDR3 sequence is CASSLGRAISGNTIYF. The CDR3 DNA is TGCGCCAGCAGCCTGGGGAGGGCTATCTCTGGAAACACCATATATTTT.

This clonotype has a handful of counts. V gene TRBV2 combines with J gene TRBJ2-7, with unresolved D. The CDR3 is made up of 10 amino acids. V lost 3 bases, J lost 6 bases, and 3 bases lay in between. The V gene's germline CDR1 is SNHLY and CDR2 FYNNEI. The CDR3 sequence is CASSEVEQYF. The DNA for the CDR3 is TGTGCCAGCAGTGAGGTCGAGCAGTACTTC.

This clonotype was seen repeatedly, ten times or more. The chain carries TRBV20-1 and TRBJ2-1, with D uncertain. Germline V gene sequence: CDR1 DFQATT, CDR2 SNEGSKA (reference sequence). V was clipped by 4 bases and J by 6 bases, with 7 bases between them. This CDR3 region has 11 residues. CDR3 region: CSAMYRNEQFF. The CDR3, as DNA: TGCAGTGCTATGTACCGCAATGAGCAGTTCTTC.

This clonotype was seen only a few times. The gene calls are TRBV6-1 and TRBJ1-1; D is unresolved. The CDR3 sequence is 14 residues long. Between the trimmed V and J ends, which lost 7 bases and 3 bases, there was a span of 15 bases. The germline V gene encodes CDR1 MNHNS and CDR2 SASEGT. CDR3 nucleotides: TGTGCCAGCATCGCCGGGCTGACGGACACTGAAGCTTTCTTT. It is translated as CASIAGLTDTEAFF.

This clonotype occurred many times. The chain uses TRBV2 and TRBJ2-1; D is ambiguous. Between the trimmed V and J ends, which lost 6 bases and 8 bases, there was a span of 23 bases. The CDR3 covers 16 residues. Germline V lookup: CDR1 SNHLY, CDR2 FYNNEI. The CDR3 DNA is TGTGCCAGCAGCGACACCGGGCTACCTTTAATGGATGAGCAGTTCTTC. It codes for CASSDTGLPLMDEQFF.

The chain employs TRBV5-1 and TRBJ2-7; D ambiguous. This CDR3 comprises 14 residues. CDR1 is SGHRS, CDR2 YFSETQ, per germline. V lost 1 base and J 0 bases, leaving 8 bases between the germline ends. The CDR3 region has the DNA TGCGCCAGCAGCTTGTTCAGCGACTCCTACGAGCAGTACTTC. Its translation: CASSLFSDSYEQYF.

V and J are TRBV20-1 and TRBJ2-7; 10 positions match TRBD1. CDR1 is DFQATT, CDR2 SNEGSKA, per germline (reference sequence). J lost 5 bases, V lost 6 bases, and 4 bases had no gene match. The CDR3 is made up of 12 amino acids. The CDR3 spells CSAWTGGNEQYF. The CDR3 DNA is TGCAGTGCCTGGACAGGGGGTAACGAGCAGTACTTC.

Comment on this clonotype: This may be a read error, as it is one base from a much larger clone. The chain employs TRBV7-3 and TRBJ2-3, with 9 positions matching TRBD2. Per germline, CDR1 SGHTA and CDR2 FQGTGA. The CDR3 has 16 residues. After removal of 0 bases from V and 3 bases from J, the junction contained 4 bases not matched to a gene. The CDR3 here is CASSLTSSGVTDTQYF. The CDR3 coding sequence is TGTGCCAGCAGCTTAACGTCTAGCGGGGTTACAGATACGCAGTATTTT.

This clonotype was picked up many times. The V and J genes are TRBV5-6 and TRBJ2-4; 7 nucleotides line up with TRBD1. After removal of 0 bases from V and 0 bases from J, the junction contained 3 bases not matched to a gene. The CDR3 is 16 residues long. Germline V lookup: CDR1 SGHDT, CDR2 YYEEEE. For the CDR3, the DNA is TGTGCCAGCAGCTTGGTGACAGGGATAGCCAAAAACATTCAGTACTTC. Its translation: CASSLVTGIAKNIQYF.

This clonotype was counted a few times. A much larger clone differs by one base, so this may be a read error. The chain uses TRBV30 and TRBJ1-1, with a tentative D call TRBD1 (6 bases). This CDR3 has 13 amino acids. Trimming left V 1 base short and J 4 bases short, with 10 bases between. Germline values: CDR1 GTSNPN, CDR2 SVGIG (reference sequence). The DNA for the CDR3 is TGTGCCTGGAGTGGGCAGGGGAGCACTGAAGCTTTCTTT. Protein: CAWSGQGSTEAFF.

Remarks on this clonotype: Just one base apart from a much larger clone, this may be a read error. Because the CDR3 is missing its conserved closing phenylalanine or tryptophan, this is likely a read error. The chain joins TRBV18 to TRBJ2-5; TRBD2 might be the D (6 bases). With 3 bases removed from V and 2 bases from J, the gap between germline ends came to 10 bases. The CDR3 contains 14 residues. Germline lookup yields CDR1 KGHSH and CDR2 LQKENI. The CDR3 coding sequence is TGTGCCAGCTCACCGTTTAGCGGTCAAGAGACCCAGTACCTC. This translates into CASSPFSGQETQYL.

This clonotype was found many times. J is TRBJ2-3 and V is TRBV6-1, with D unresolved. The length of the CDR3 is 14 residues. Germline V gene data show CDR1 as MNHNS and CDR2 as SASEGT. The ends were cut back, 3 bases at V and 1 base at J, with 8 bases in the middle. Written as DNA, the CDR3 is TGTGCCAGCAGTGATGCTACACGCACAGATACGCAGTATTTT. Protein: CASSDATRTDTQYF.

The chain combines TRBV10-3 with TRBJ2-1; D call uncertain. V was pared by 10 bases and J by 1 base, with 11 bases between. The length of the CDR3 is 13 residues. CDR1 and CDR2 from the germline V gene are ENHRY and SYGVKD. This CDR3 reads CATTGISYNEQFF. CDR3 DNA sequence: TGTGCCACCACCGGCATATCCTACAATGAGCAGTTCTTC.

This clonotype was seen only a few times. The chain has TRBV7-9 and TRBJ1-1; weak D call: TRBD1 (5 bases). The germline V gene has CDR1 SEHNR and CDR2 FQNEAQ (reference sequence). The CDR3 length is 17 residues. The V end lost 1 base, the J end lost 2 bases, and 17 bases lay between the germline ends. The CDR3 bases are TGTGCCAGCAGCTTAGTGTCGCAAGGGACGTTAAACACTGAAGCTTTCTTT. This codes for CASSLVSQGTLNTEAFF. Drawing the rest from reference TRBV7-9 and TRBJ1-1, the complete variable domain is DTGVSQNPRHKITKRGQNVTFRCDPISEHNRLYWYRQTLGQGPEFLTYFQNEAQLEKSRLLSDRFSAERPKGSFSTLEIQRTEQGDSAMYLCASSLVSQGTLNTEAFFGQGTRLTVV.

V and J are TRBV19 and TRBJ2-1; 12 nucleotides agree with TRBD2. CDR1 and CDR2 (germline): LNHDA, SQIVND (reference sequence). The CDR3 has 15 amino acids. V gave up 5 bases and J gave up 8 bases; unmatched junction bases: 7. The CDR3 loop reads CASSSGLAGKDEQFF. In nucleotides, the CDR3 is TGTGCCAGTAGTTCAGGACTAGCGGGAAAAGATGAGCAGTTCTTC.

This clonotype occurred many times. The chain has TRBV11-2 and TRBJ2-7; D is unresolved. V lost 1 base and J lost 3, with 19 bases in between. This CDR3 is built from 17 residues. From germline, CDR1 is SGHAT and CDR2 FQNNGV. The CDR3 reads CASSLGVPVSPLYEQYF. In DNA form, the CDR3 reads TGTGCCAGCAGCTTAGGGGTGCCTGTCAGTCCCCTCTACGAGCAGTACTTC.